Following are 12 T cell receptor beta chains from one sample sequenced in a study of response to subunit inactivated influenza vaccine. TCRdb re-called the RT-PCR reads with MiXCR, one entry per CDR3 protein. In the table there are some 800,000 distinct CDR3 sequences, about 20% of which are singletons. This material consisted of PBMCs from blood, taken about 5 days after vaccination. The source of these receptors is a man aged 50 to 59 who received an inactivated influenza vaccine.

The genes are TRBV10-3 and TRBJ2-7; D could derive from TRBD1 or TRBD2 (6 bases each). The germline V gene encodes CDR1 ENHRY and CDR2 SYGVKD. The CDR3 covers 16 residues. Trimming took 0 bases from V and 3 from J, leaving 15 bases between them. For the CDR3, the DNA is TGTGCCATCAGTGAGTCTACGTTTGGAGGGGGCTACGAGCAGTACTTC. Residues: CAISESTFGGGYEQYF.

V usage is TRBV7-9 and J usage is TRBJ2-1; 12 bases line up with TRBD2. Per germline, CDR1 SEHNR and CDR2 FQNEAQ (reference sequence). This CDR3 is built from 16 residues. V trimming: 5 bases; J trimming: 4 bases; junction bases outside the gene matches: 6. As DNA, the CDR3 is TGTGCCAGCAGCCCACGGACTAGCGGGATTTACAATGAGCAGTTCTTC. Its protein is CASSPRTSGIYNEQFF.

This clonotype appeared a few times. The rearrangement uses TRBV20-1 and TRBJ2-2, with 8 bases that match TRBD2. The CDR3 is 14 residues long. Losses at the gene ends were 7 bases for V and 3 bases for J; bases not matched to a gene: 7. In germline, CDR1 is DFQATT, CDR2 SNEGSKA (reference sequence). CDR3 loop: CSVPTSAYTGELFF. CDR3 bases: TGCAGTGTCCCGACTAGCGCTTACACCGGGGAGCTGTTTTTT.

The rearrangement joins TRBV7-8 to TRBJ2-7; TRBD2 aligns across 7 bases. The CDR3 totals 16 residues. With 1 base clipped from V and 6 bases from J, the junction kept 12 bases outside the gene matches. The V gene's germline CDR1 is SGHVS and CDR2 FQNEAQ. CDR3 bases: TGTGCCAGCAGCTTAGATTACGCGGGAGCCCTCGCCGAGCAGTACTTC. Translating it yields CASSLDYAGALAEQYF. Filled out from reference TRBV7-8 and TRBJ2-7, the complete variable domain reads GAGVSQSPRYKVAKRGQDVALRCDPISGHVSLFWYQQALGQGPEFLTYFQNEAQLDKSGLPSDRFFAERPEGSVSTLKIQRTQQEDSAVYLCASSLDYAGALAEQYFGPGTRLTVT.

This clonotype was seen only a few times. The chain recombines TRBV20-1 with TRBJ2-1, with 10 bases identical to TRBD1. The CDR3 is 12 amino acids. The V gene's germline CDR1 is DFQATT and CDR2 SNEGSKA (reference sequence). The J segment lost 7 bases and the V segment lost 6 bases, leaving 3 bases of the junction unmatched. CDR3: CSAWDRGNEQFF. The DNA of the CDR3 is TGCAGTGCGTGGGACAGGGGAAATGAGCAGTTCTTC.

V gene TRBV15 combines with J gene TRBJ1-1; D remains ambiguous. The germline V and J ends were trimmed by 0 bases and 3 bases, with 14 bases remaining between them. The CDR3 covers 16 residues. Per germline, CDR1 LNHNV and CDR2 YYDKDF (reference sequence). CDR3 DNA sequence: TGTGCCACCAGCAGAGACCCTGGACGGAGTCACACTGAAGCTTTCTTT. Its protein is CATSRDPGRSHTEAFF.

This chain uses TRBV12-3 or TRBV12-4 with TRBJ2-3; D is perhaps TRBD2 (5 bases). V gave up 5 bases and J gave up 5 bases, with 17 bases separating them. This CDR3 has 15 residues. In DNA, the CDR3 is TGTGCCAGCAGTCCGTTAGGCGGACTTGAAGATACGCAGTATTTT. Amino acid sequence: CASSPLGGLEDTQYF.

This clonotype appeared a few times. The chain uses TRBV20-1 and TRBJ2-2; 8 bases map to TRBD2. The CDR3 extends over 15 amino acids. The V gene end was trimmed by 6 bases and the J gene end by 5 bases; junction bases not matched to a gene: 11. Germline CDR1 and CDR2: DFQATT and SNEGSKA (reference sequence). CDR3 amino acids: CSARTLAGGTGELFF. DNA of the CDR3: TGCAGTGCCCGGACCCTAGCGGGTGGGACCGGGGAGCTGTTTTTT.

A few counts support this clonotype. The rearrangement joins TRBV7-9 to TRBJ2-7; 8 bases match TRBD1. Unmatched junction bases numbered 14, after V lost 5 bases and J lost 2 bases. CDR1 is SEHNR and CDR2 is FQNEAQ in the germline V gene (reference sequence). The CDR3 runs 17 residues. CDR3 in amino acids: CASSPTIQGGRPYEQYF. The DNA for the CDR3 is TGTGCCAGCAGCCCAACTATACAGGGGGGCCGCCCCTACGAGCAGTACTTC.

This clonotype is a singleton in its sample. The chain has TRBV6-1 and TRBJ2-1; 12 bases are shared with TRBD2. Germline V gene lookup returns CDR1 MNHNS and CDR2 SASEGT. This CDR3 has 19 amino acids. Unmatched junction bases numbered 16, after V lost 5 bases and J lost 5 bases. For the CDR3, the DNA is TGTGCCAGCAGTCCCCAAACCCTAACCCTAGCGGGGGGGAACAATGAGCAGTTCTTC. Its translation: CASSPQTLTLAGGNNEQFF.

This clonotype was seen more than once but under ten times. J is TRBJ2-7 and V is TRBV5-1; D is possibly TRBD1 (5 bases). Deletions cut 0 bases from V and 5 bases from J, with 9 bases between. The CDR3 totals 13 residues. The germline gives CDR1 SGHRS, CDR2 YFSETQ. The CDR3 region has the DNA TGCGCCAGCAGCTTGGAGGGGCGGAACGAGCAGTACTTC. It translates to CASSLEGRNEQYF.

The V call is TRBV12-3 or TRBV12-4, the J call TRBJ1-1, with D tentatively TRBD1 (6 bases). Trimming took 5 bases from V and 1 from J, leaving 11 bases between them. The CDR3 has 14 residues. In nucleotides, the CDR3 is TGTGCCAGCAGTAAGAGGGGGGAGAACACTGAAGCTTTCTTT. Its translation is CASSKRGENTEAFF.